This TCR beta chain was identified during a study of cytomegalovirus exposure and HLA in healthy donors. Study details: A preliminary data release comprised roughly 80 million unique TCRs obtained from HLA-typed donors. Study-level results: Generally TCR sequences proved uncommon, though certain public TCRs appeared in numerous donors.

With respect to this clone: The antigen is unknown.

The germline gives CDR1 MNHEY, CDR2 SMNVEV (reference sequence). V trimming: 4 bases; J trimming: 5 bases; junction bases outside the gene matches: 3. The CDR3 sequence is 14 residues long. This PCR relied on a set of 60 Vbeta primers and 13 Jbeta primers. Data came from immunoSEQ multiplex PCR; TCRdb stores just in-frame clones and leaves some out. Of some 120,000 clones in the sample, about 85% were seen once. The sequencing input was PBMCs. This chain connects TRBV27 to TRBJ1-4; 8 bases match TRBD1. The receptor was isolated from a woman aged 25 to 39 in good health and CMV-seropositive. The CDR3 nucleotides read TGTGCCAGCAGTTCCTGGACAGGGAATGAAAAACTGTTTTTT. Translation: CASSSWTGNEKLFF.